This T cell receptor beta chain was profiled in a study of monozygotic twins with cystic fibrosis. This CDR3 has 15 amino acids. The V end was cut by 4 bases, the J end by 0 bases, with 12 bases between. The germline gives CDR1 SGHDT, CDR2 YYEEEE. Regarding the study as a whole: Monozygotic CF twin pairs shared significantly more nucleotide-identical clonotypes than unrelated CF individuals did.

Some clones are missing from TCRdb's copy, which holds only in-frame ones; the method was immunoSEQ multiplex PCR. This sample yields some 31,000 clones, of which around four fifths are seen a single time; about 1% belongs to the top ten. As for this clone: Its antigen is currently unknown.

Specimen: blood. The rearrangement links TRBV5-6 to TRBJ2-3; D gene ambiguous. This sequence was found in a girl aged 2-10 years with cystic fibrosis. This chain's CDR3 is CASSASLTSTDTQYF. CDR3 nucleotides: TGTGCCAGCAGCGCGTCCCTGACTAGCACAGATACGCAGTATTTT.